This T cell receptor beta chain was captured in a study of blood T cells in healthy people across ages. The CDR3 length is 14 residues. V lost 5 bases, J lost 6 bases, and 14 bases lay in between. Germline-derived CDR1 and CDR2 are SGHTA and FQGTGA. A sample-barcoded 5' primer and a J-beta primer mix were used in a second PCR of roughly 6 to 11 cycles. One entry per CDR3 protein, called by TCRdb with MiXCR from the 5' RACE reads. The data contain 1.5 million to 2 million distinct CDR3 sequences, roughly 27% of them singletons. The TCR was taken from a woman aged 25 to 45 in good health. Sequenced sample: blood. The chain has TRBV7-3 and TRBJ2-1; D gene ambiguous. The CDR3 nucleotides are TGTGCCAGCAGCCCCGTCCCTAGGAGCAATGAGCAGTTCTTC. Its translation: CASSPVPRSNEQFF.